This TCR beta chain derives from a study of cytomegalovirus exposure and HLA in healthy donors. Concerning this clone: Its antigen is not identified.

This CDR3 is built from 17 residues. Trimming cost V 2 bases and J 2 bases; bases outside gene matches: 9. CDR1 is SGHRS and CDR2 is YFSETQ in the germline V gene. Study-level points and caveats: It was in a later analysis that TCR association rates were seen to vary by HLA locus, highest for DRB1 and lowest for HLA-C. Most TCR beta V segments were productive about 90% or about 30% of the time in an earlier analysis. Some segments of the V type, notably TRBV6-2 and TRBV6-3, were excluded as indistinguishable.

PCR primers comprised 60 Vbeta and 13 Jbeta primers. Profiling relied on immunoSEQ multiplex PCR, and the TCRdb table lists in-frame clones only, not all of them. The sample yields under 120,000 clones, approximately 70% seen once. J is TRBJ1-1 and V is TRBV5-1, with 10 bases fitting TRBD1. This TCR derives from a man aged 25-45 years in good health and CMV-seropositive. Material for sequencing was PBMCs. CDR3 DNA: TGCGCCAGCAGCTTCTCCGGGACAGGGGCCTTCAACACTGAAGCTTTCTTT. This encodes CASSFSGTGAFNTEAFF.